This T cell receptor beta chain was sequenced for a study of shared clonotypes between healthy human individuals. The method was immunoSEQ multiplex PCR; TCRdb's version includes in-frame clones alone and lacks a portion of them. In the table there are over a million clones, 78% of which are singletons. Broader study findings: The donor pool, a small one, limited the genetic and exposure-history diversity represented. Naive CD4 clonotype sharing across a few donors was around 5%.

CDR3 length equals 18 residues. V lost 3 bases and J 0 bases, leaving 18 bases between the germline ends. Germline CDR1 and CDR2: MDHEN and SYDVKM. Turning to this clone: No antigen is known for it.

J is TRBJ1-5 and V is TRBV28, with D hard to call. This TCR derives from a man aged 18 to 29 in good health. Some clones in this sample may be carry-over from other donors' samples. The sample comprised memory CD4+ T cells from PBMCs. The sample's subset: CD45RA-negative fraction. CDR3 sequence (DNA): TGTGCCAGCAGTTTTTCGGTTAGGGAGACGCTTAGCAATCAGCCCCAGCATTTT. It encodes CASSFSVRETLSNQPQHF. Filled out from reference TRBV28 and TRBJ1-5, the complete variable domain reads DVKVTQSSRYLVKRTGEKVFLECVQDMDHENMFWYRQDPGLGLRLIYFSYDVKMKEKGDIPEGYSVSREKKERFSLILESASTNQTSMYLCASSFSVRETLSNQPQHFGDGTRLSIL.